A selection of T cell receptor beta chains follows, all from one sample in a study of regulatory T cells in long-lasting Graves disease. Each CDR3 protein is one row after TCRdb ran MiXCR on the multiplex PCR reads. Among under 450,000 distinct CDR3 sequences listed, 15% to 20% were seen once. These data were also filed under a second study, of T cells in Graves' hyperthyroidism and ophthalmopathy.

The sample in question was peripheral blood mononuclear cells (PBMCs), obtained at new diagnosis, from a patient treated with antithyroid drugs. The receptors stem from a woman aged 18-30 years with Graves disease. CDR3s include the opening cysteine and the closing phenylalanine or tryptophan. D genes are given only for firm matches. Size is stated for part of the rows, as once, few or many counts, or as a class when the clone is expanded.

j_call,d_call,clone_size,v_call,cdr3_nt,cdr3_aa
TRBJ2-3,TRBD1,many,TRBV27,TGTGCCAGCAGTTCCTACAGGGGCCTTAGCACAGATACGCAGTATTTT,CASSSYRGLSTDTQYF
TRBJ2-7,TRBD2,.,TRBV2,TGTGCCAGCAGTATGAGCGGGGTTTACGGGCAGTACTTC,CASSMSGVYGQYF
TRBJ2-7,TRBD1,many,TRBV20-1,TGCAGTGCTACGACAGGGGGCTCCTACGAGCAGTACTTC,CSATTGGSYEQYF
TRBJ1-1,.,many,TRBV18,TGTGCCAGCTCACCCGGGGCATACACTGAAGCTTTCTTT,CASSPGAYTEAFF
TRBJ2-1,.,many,TRBV2,TGTGCCAGCAGTGTAGCGTGGGAGCAGTTCTTC,CASSVAWEQFF
TRBJ2-1,TRBD2,.,TRBV18,TGTGTCAGCTCACCAAGCGGGGGGCTATACAATGAGCAGTTCTTC,CVSSPSGGLYNEQFF
TRBJ2-5,.,few,TRBV6-1,TGTGCCAGCAGACCCCGGTGGGGAGAGACCCAGTACTTC,CASRPRWGETQYF
TRBJ2-1,.,few,TRBV12-3/TRBV12-4,TGTGCCAGCGGTTCGGGGGTAACCTACAATGAGCAGTTCTTC,CASGSGVTYNEQFF
TRBJ2-1,TRBD2,once,TRBV30,TGTGCCTGGAGTGTATTGACTAGCGGATTCTACAATGAGCAGTTCTTC,CAWSVLTSGFYNEQFF
TRBJ1-2,.,.,TRBV20-1,TGCAGTGCTAGAGATACCCGGGGATACTATGGCTACACCTTC,CSARDTRGYYGYTF
TRBJ2-7,TRBD1,many,TRBV7-2,TGTGCCAGCAGCCAAAGACAGGGGCGCTACGAGCAGTACTTC,CASSQRQGRYEQYF
TRBJ1-2,.,.,TRBV5-1,TGTGCCAGCAGCCTGGACAGCGTCTATGGCTACACCTTC,CASSLDSVYGYTF
TRBJ1-3,TRBD1,many,TRBV30,TGTGCCGGGGACAGAGGCTCCTCTGGAAACACCATATATTTT,CAGDRGSSGNTIYF
TRBJ1-4,.,few,TRBV20-1,TGCAGTGCAGGGCGGGGGCGGAATGAAAAACTGTTTTTT,CSAGRGRNEKLFF
TRBJ2-1,.,few,TRBV6-1,TGTGCCAGCAGTGTCGGACCGGATTACAATGAGCAGTTCTTC,CASSVGPDYNEQFF
TRBJ1-6,TRBD1,.,TRBV6-1,TGTGCCAGCAGTACAGGGGACTCTTCACCCCTCCACTTT,CASSTGDSSPLHF
TRBJ1-6,.,many,TRBV11-2,TGTGCCAGCAGCCTTATCCGGGACGGAAAGGCACCCCTCCACTTT,CASSLIRDGKAPLHF
TRBJ1-5,TRBD1,.,TRBV5-1,TGCGCCAGCAGCTTGGAGGGGTCGGGACAGAATCAGCCCCAGCATTTT,CASSLEGSGQNQPQHF
TRBJ2-7,TRBD1,few,TRBV28,TGTGCCAGCATGCCAGGACAGGGAGGACTCTACGAGCAGTACTTC,CASMPGQGGLYEQYF
TRBJ2-5,TRBD1,.,TRBV12-3/TRBV12-4,TGTGCCAGCAGCCACAGGGGGCCGGAGACCCAGTACTTC,CASSHRGPETQYF
TRBJ2-2,.,many,TRBV2,TGTGCCAGCAGGAAGTTGGAGCAGAACACCGGGGAGCTGTTTTTT,CASRKLEQNTGELFF
TRBJ2-1,TRBD2,many,TRBV28,TGTGCCAGCAGCATAGGGACTACCCCCAATGAGCAGTTCTTC,CASSIGTTPNEQFF
TRBJ2-5,.,few,TRBV5-1,TGCGCCAGCAGCTTGGAACAGGGTCGAAAAGAGACCCAGTACTTC,CASSLEQGRKETQYF
TRBJ2-7,.,many,TRBV5-1,TGCGCCAGCAGCGTCGAAACGGGATCCTACGAGCAGTACTTC,CASSVETGSYEQYF
TRBJ2-7,.,few,TRBV5-1,TGCGCCAGCAGCCGGCGGCCGGGACTGCCCTACGAGCAGTACTTC,CASSRRPGLPYEQYF
TRBJ1-2,TRBD1,many,TRBV27,TGTGCCAGCAGTCTCCGGGACAGCTATGGCTACACCTTC,CASSLRDSYGYTF
TRBJ2-1,.,many,TRBV2,TGTGCCAGCAGTGAAGCGCGGGGAGGAAACAATGAGCAGTTCTTC,CASSEARGGNNEQFF
TRBJ2-5,.,many,TRBV20-1,TGCAGTGCTAGTATTGGGGGTGGGGTTCAGGAGACCCAGTACTTC,CSASIGGGVQETQYF
TRBJ2-3,.,many,TRBV20-1,TGCAGTGCTGGCCCTGGGGGGCTGGATACGCAGTATTTT,CSAGPGGLDTQYF
TRBJ2-7,.,many,TRBV7-9,TGTGCCAGCAGCTTAGTCCCCTACGAGCAGTACTTC,CASSLVPYEQYF
TRBJ1-5,TRBD1,.,TRBV6-2/TRBV6-3,TGTGCCAGCAGGGGACAGGGGGCGGGCAATCAGCCCCAGCATTTT,CASRGQGAGNQPQHF
TRBJ1-5,.,few,TRBV6-1,TGTGCCAGCATGGCAGTCCTCAATCAGCCCCAGCATTTT,CASMAVLNQPQHF
TRBJ2-5,.,many,TRBV24-1,TGTGCCACCAGTGATCCCCGTGACATATACCAAGAGACCCAGTACTTC,CATSDPRDIYQETQYF
TRBJ1-1,.,.,TRBV24-1,TGTGCCACCAGTGATTCAGACCCGGCACGCACTGAAGCTTTCTTT,CATSDSDPARTEAFF
TRBJ1-2,.,many,TRBV5-1,TGCGCCAGCAGCAGGATACAGGGTTATGGCTACACCTTC,CASSRIQGYGYTF
TRBJ1-4,.,.,TRBV6-1,TGTACCAGCACCGGGGGGGTATCAACTGATGAAAAACTGTTTTTT,CTSTGGVSTDEKLFF
TRBJ1-1,.,.,TRBV29-1,TGCAGCGTTGAAGATTGGGGGGCCATGAACACTGAAGCTTTCTTT,CSVEDWGAMNTEAFF
TRBJ2-4,.,.,TRBV4-1,TGCGCCAGCAGCCAAGACCAAGCGCCAACAAGGTACTTC,CASSQDQAPTRYF
TRBJ2-3,.,many,TRBV3-1,TGTGCCAGCAGCCAAAACACTGCGGGGGCGGATACGCAATATTTT,CASSQNTAGADTQYF